The clone carrying this T cell receptor (beta chain) was detected only a few times. No antigen is known for it. Pools of viral peptides were used by the ViraFEST assay to expand antigen-specific CD4+ T cells ahead of sequencing. Subsequent to 10 days of culture, CD4+ T cells were isolated. Each participant received a vaccine that was either BNT162b2 or mRNA-1273, given as two doses. PBMC were cultured at under 2.5 million per well with 8 to 10 IU/ml IL-2 and about 9.2 ug/ml peptides. Sequencing was performed with immunoSEQ multiplex PCR; in TCRdb, only in-frame clones are kept and a portion is missing. The data show some 30,000 clones, more than 55% seen once. The data are from a study of vaccination effects on CD4 cells after COVID-19. General study results and limits: Of the vaccine-induced clones from healthy vaccinees, merely 1 of 255 recognized common cold coronaviruses as well.

Trimming took off 6 bases at V and 4 bases at J, with 15 bases between the two ends. Germline CDR1 MNHNY, CDR2 SVGAGI (reference sequence). The length of the CDR3 is 14 residues. The clonotype originates from a human donor who received a COVID-19 vaccine. The sequenced sample was CD4+ T cells from PBMCs cultured with SARS-CoV-2 spike peptides, obtained after COVID-19 vaccination. The chain couples TRBV6-6 to TRBJ1-1, with a weak D call TRBD1 (6 bases). The DNA of the CDR3 is TGTGCCAGCAGACCCTGGACAGAGTCCACTGAAGCTTTCTTT. Translated: CASRPWTESTEAFF.